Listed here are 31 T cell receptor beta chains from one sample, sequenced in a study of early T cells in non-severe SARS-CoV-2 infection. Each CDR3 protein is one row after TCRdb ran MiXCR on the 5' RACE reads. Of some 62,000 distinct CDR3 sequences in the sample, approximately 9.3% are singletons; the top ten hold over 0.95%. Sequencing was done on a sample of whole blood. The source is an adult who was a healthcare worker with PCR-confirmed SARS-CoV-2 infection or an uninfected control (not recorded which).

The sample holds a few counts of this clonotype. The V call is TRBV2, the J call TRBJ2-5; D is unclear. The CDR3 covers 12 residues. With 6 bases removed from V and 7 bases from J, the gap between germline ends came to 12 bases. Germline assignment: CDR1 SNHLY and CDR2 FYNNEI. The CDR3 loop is CASRVDPWTQYF. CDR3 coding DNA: TGTGCCAGCAGAGTCGACCCGTGGACCCAGTACTTC.

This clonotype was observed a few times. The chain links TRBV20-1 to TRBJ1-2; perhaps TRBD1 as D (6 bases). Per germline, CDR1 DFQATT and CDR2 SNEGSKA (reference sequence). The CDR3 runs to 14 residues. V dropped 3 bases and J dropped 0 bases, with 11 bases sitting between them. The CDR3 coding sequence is TGCAGTGCTAGCTTGGACAGTACTAACTATGGCTACACCTTC. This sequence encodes CSASLDSTNYGYTF.

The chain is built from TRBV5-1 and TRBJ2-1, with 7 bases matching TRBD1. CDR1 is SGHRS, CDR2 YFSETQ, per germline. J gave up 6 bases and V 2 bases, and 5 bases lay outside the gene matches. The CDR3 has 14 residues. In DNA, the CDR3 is TGCGCCAGCAGCTTAAGGGGGCAGTCCAATGAGCAGTTCTTC. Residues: CASSLRGQSNEQFF.

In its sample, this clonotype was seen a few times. The CDR3 is CASSLGGYQPQHF. The CDR3 bases are TGTGCCAGCAGCCTGGGGGGTTATCAGCCCCAGCATTTT. This chain links TRBV12-3 or TRBV12-4 with TRBJ1-5; TRBD1 is a possible D gene (5 bases). The V and J ends lost 6 bases and 5 bases respectively, with 11 bases between them. This CDR3 region has 13 residues.

The CDR3 region is CASSLALGGTMDTQYF. CDR3 nucleotides: TGCGCCAGCAGCTTGGCCCTAGGGGGGACCATGGATACGCAGTATTTT. This chain links TRBV5-1 with TRBJ2-3; the D gene could be TRBD1 or TRBD2 (6 bases each). Germline CDR1 SGHRS, CDR2 YFSETQ. Between the trimmed V and J ends, which lost 0 bases and 6 bases, there was a span of 17 bases. The CDR3 loop spans 16 amino acids.

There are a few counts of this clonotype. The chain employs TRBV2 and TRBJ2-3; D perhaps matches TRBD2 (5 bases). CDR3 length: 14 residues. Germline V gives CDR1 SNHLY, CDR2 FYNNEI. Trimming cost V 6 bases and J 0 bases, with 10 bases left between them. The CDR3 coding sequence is TGTGCCAGCAGCGGAGGACCTAGCACAGATACGCAGTATTTT. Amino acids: CASSGGPSTDTQYF.

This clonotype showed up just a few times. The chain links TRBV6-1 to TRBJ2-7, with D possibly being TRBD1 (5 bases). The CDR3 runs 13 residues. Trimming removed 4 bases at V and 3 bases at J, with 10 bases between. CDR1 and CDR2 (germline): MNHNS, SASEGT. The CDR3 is CASSVDISYEQYV. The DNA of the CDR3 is TGTGCCAGCAGTGTGGACATAAGCTACGAGCAGTACGTC.

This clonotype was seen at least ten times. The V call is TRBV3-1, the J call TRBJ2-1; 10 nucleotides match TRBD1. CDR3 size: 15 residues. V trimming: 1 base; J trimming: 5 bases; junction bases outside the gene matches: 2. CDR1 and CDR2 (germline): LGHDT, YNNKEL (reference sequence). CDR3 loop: CASSQGQGAHNEQFF. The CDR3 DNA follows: TGTGCCAGCAGCCAAGGACAGGGGGCCCACAATGAGCAGTTCTTC.

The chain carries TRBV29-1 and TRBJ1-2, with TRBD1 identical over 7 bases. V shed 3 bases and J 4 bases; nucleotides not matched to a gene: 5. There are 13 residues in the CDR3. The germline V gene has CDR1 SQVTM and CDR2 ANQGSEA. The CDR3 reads CSVETGSAYGYTF. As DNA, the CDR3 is TGCAGCGTTGAGACAGGGAGCGCCTATGGCTACACCTTC.

The CDR3 nucleotides are TGCAGTGCTAGACGACAGGTTCTTAACACCGGGGAGCTGTTTTTT. Translated, it gives CSARRQVLNTGELFF. The chain links TRBV20-1 to TRBJ2-2, with TRBD1 as a possible D gene (6 bases). Trimming took off 2 bases at V and 2 bases at J, with 12 bases between the two ends. The germline CDR1 and CDR2 sequences are DFQATT and SNEGSKA (reference sequence). CDR3 length: 15 residues.

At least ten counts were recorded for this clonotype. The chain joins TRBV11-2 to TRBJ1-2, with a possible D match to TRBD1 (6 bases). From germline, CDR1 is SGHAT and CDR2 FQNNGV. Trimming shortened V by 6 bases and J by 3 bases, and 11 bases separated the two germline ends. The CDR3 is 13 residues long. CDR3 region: CASSRDRHYGYTF. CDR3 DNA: TGTGCCAGCAGTCGAGACAGGCACTATGGCTACACCTTC. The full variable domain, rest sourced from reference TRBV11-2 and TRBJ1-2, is EAGVAQSPRYKIIEKRQSVAFWCNPISGHATLYWYQQILGQGPKLLIQFQNNGVVDDSQLPKDRFSAERLKGVDSTLKIQPAKLEDSAVYLCASSRDRHYGYTFGSGTRLTVV.

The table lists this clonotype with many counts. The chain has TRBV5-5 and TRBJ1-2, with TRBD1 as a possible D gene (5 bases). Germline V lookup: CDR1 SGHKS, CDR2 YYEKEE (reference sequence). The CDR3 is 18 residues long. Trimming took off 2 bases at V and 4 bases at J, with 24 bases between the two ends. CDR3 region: CASSLTSGSGLSSYGYTF. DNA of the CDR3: TGTGCCAGCAGCTTAACATCAGGGTCGGGCCTTTCCTCCTATGGCTACACCTTC.

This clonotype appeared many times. The CDR3 DNA is TGTGCCAGCAGTGCGCACAGGGTGGCGGACATTCAGTACTTC. Encoded protein: CASSAHRVADIQYF. The chain couples TRBV12-3 or TRBV12-4 to TRBJ2-4; the D gene is possibly TRBD1 (6 bases). This CDR3 is 14 amino acids long. Trimming took off 5 bases at V and 8 bases at J, with 16 bases between the two ends.

CDR3 loop: CSARGIAGGRTSTDTQYF. The CDR3 DNA follows: TGCAGTGCTAGAGGGATAGCGGGGGGCCGGACCTCTACAGATACGCAGTATTTT. The V call is TRBV20-1, the J call TRBJ2-3; TRBD2 matches 10 bases. The CDR3 has 18 amino acids. The germline V gene encodes CDR1 DFQATT and CDR2 SNEGSKA (reference sequence). V lost 1 base to trimming and J lost 3 bases; unmatched junction nucleotides: 13.

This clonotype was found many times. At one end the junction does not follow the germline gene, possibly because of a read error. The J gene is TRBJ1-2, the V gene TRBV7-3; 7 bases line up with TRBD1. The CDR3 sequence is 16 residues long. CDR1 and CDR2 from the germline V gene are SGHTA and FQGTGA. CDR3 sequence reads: CASSITGTVPSYGYTF. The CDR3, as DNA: TGTGCCAGCAGCATAACCGGGACAGTACCGAGCTATGGCTACACCTTC.

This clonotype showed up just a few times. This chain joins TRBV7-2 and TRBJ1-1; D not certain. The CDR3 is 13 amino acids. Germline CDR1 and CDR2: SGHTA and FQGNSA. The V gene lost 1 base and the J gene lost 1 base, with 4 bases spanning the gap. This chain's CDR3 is CASSLEQNTEAFF. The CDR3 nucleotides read TGTGCCAGCAGCTTAGAACAGAACACTGAAGCTTTCTTT.

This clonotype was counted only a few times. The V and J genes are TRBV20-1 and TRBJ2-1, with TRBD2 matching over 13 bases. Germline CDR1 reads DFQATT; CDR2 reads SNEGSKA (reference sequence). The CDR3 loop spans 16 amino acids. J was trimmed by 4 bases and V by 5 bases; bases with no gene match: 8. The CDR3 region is CSAALTSGGPYNEQFF. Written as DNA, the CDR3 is TGCAGTGCTGCTTTGACTAGCGGGGGGCCTTACAATGAGCAGTTCTTC.

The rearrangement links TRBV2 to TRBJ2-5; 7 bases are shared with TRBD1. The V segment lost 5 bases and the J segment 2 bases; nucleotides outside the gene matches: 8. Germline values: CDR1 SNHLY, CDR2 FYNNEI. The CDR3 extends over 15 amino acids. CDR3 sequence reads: CASSPRTGPQETQYF. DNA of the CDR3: TGTGCCAGCAGTCCGAGGACAGGTCCTCAAGAGACCCAGTACTTC. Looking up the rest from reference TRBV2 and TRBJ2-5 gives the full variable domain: EPEVTQTPSHQVTQMGQEVILRCVPISNHLYFYWYRQILGQKVEFLVSFYNNEISEKSEIFDDQFSVERPDGSNFTLKIRSTKLEDSAMYFCASSPRTGPQETQYFGPGTRLLVL.

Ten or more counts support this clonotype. The CDR3 loop reads CASSRVGANTEAFF. The CDR3 DNA follows: TGTGCCAGCAGCAGGGTAGGGGCGAACACTGAAGCTTTCTTT. V gene TRBV6-5 combines with J gene TRBJ1-1, with D maybe TRBD1 (5 bases). V was cut by 6 bases and J by 1 base, with 12 bases left in between. The CDR3 loop spans 14 amino acids. Germline lookup yields CDR1 MNHEY and CDR2 SVGAGI.

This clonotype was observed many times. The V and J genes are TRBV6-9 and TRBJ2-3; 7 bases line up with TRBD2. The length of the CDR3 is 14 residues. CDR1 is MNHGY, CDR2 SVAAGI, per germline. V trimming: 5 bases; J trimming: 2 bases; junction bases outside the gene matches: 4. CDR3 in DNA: TGTGCCAGCAGTCCGACTAGCCTCACAGATACGCAGTATTTT. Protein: CASSPTSLTDTQYF.

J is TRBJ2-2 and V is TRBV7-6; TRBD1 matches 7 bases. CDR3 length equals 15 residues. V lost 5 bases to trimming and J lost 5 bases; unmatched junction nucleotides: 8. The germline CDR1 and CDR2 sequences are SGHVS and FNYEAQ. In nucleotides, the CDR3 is TGTGCCAGCAGCCCCCAACTGACAGGGACCGGGGAGCTGTTTTTT. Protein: CASSPQLTGTGELFF.

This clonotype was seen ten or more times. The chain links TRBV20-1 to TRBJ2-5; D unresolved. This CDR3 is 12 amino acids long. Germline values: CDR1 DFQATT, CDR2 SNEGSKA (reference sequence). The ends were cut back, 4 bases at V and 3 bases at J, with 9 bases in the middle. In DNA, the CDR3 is TGCAGTGCTAACAGTGGTGAAGAGACCCAGTACTTC. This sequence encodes CSANSGEETQYF.

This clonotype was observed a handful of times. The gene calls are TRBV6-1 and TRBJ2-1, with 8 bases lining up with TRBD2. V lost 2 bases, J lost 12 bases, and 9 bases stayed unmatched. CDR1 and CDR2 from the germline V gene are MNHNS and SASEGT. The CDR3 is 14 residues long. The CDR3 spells CASSESLAGWWQFF. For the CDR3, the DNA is TGTGCCAGCAGTGAATCTTTAGCGGGGTGGTGGCAGTTCTTC.

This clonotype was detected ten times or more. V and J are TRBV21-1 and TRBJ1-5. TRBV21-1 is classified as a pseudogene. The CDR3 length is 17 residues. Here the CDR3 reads CASSNPFSGRGNQPQHF. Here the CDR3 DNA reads TGTGCCAGCAGCAACCCGTTTTCAGGGAGGGGCAATCAGCCCCAGCATTTT.

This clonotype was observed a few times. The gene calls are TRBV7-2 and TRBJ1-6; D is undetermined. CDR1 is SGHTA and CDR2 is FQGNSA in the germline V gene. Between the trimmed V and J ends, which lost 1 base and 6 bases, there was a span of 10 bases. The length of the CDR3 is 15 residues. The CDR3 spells CASSLGQAINSPLHF. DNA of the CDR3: TGTGCCAGCAGCTTAGGTCAGGCTATTAATTCACCCCTCCACTTT.

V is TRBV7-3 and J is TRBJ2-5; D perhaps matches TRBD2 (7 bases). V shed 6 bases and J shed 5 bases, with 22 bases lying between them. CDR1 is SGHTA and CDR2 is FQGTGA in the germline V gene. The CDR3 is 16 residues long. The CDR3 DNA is TGTGCCAGCAGTTTGACACCTTCCGGGGGGCCGGAGACCCAGTACTTC. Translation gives CASSLTPSGGPETQYF.

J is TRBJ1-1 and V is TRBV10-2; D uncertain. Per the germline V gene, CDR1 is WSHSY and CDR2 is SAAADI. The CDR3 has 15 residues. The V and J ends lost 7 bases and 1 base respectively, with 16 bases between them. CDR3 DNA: TGCGCCAGCAAGTGGGCGGAATCAGCGAACACTGAAGCTTTCTTT. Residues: CASKWAESANTEAFF.

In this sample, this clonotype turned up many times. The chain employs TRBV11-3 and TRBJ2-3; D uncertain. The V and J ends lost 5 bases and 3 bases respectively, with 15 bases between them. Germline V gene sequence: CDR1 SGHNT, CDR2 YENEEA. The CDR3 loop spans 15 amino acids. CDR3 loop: CASSPGPLGTDTQYF. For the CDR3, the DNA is TGTGCCAGCAGCCCTGGCCCCCTCGGTACAGATACGCAGTATTTT.

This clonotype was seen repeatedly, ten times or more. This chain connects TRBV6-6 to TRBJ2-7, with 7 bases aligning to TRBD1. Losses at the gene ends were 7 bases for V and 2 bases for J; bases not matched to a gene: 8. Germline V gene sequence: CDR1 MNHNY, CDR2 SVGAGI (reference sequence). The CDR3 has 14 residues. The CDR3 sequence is CASKNPGQTYEQYV. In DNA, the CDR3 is TGTGCCAGCAAAAATCCGGGACAGACCTACGAGCAGTACGTC.

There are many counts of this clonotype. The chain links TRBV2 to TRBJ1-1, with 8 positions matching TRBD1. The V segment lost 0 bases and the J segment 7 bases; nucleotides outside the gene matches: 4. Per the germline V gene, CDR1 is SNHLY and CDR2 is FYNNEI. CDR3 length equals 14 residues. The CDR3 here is CASSEADRVNEAFF. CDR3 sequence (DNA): TGTGCCAGCAGTGAAGCGGACAGGGTTAATGAAGCTTTCTTT.

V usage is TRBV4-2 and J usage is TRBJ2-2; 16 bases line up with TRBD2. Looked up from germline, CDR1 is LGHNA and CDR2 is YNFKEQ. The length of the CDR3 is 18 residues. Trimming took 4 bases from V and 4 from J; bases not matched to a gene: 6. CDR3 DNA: TGTGCCAGCAGCCTGGGACTAGCGGGGGGGCATGGCACCGGGGAGCTGTTTTTT. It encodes CASSLGLAGGHGTGELFF.